The 30 T cell receptor beta chains below were found in one sample sequenced in a study of T cells in women clearing cervical HPV infection (dated by TCRdb to 2017 to 2018). The library was prepared using the immunoSEQ multiplex PCR assay. TCRdb's version of the immuneACCESS table is confined to in-frame rearrangements and falls short of the full clone set. An unresolved V gene accounts for under half of the shortfall where checked; the remainder is of unknown origin. The table for this sample shows fewer than 30,000 clones. The top ten hold 5% to 7% of the sample. Specimen: blood buffy coat. The receptor set was obtained from a woman between 18 and 75 years old with a cervical HPV16 infection that either progressed to CIN3+ or cleared (not recorded which).

Details on this clone: The CDR3 end is not reached by the read, which stops 3 residues before it; the germline J gene fills it in. The chain links TRBV7-2 to TRBJ2-1; TRBD1 agrees at 9 bases. CDR1 is SGHTA, CDR2 FQGNSA, per germline. The V segment lost 4 bases and the J segment 1 base; nucleotides outside the gene matches: 2. CDR3 length: 15 residues. The CDR3 DNA, read in part, is TGTGCCAGCAGCTCGGACAGGGGTTCCTACAATGAG. Its translation: CASSSDRGSYNE. The full-length CDR3 reads as CASSSDRGSYNEQFF.

As for this clone: An end of the junction does not agree with germline; a read error may underlie this. The observed sequence ends 3 residues before the CDR3 terminus, with the missing tail filled in from the germline J gene. This sequence joins TRBV7-7 and TRBJ1-2; possibly TRBD1 for D (6 bases). Germline loops: CDR1 SSHAT, CDR2 FNYEAQ (reference sequence). The CDR3 length is 15 residues. The CDR3 bases that were read are TGTGCTAGCAGCTTAGCGGCGGGGGGGCAAGATACC. Protein: CASSLAAGGQDT. The full CDR3 protein reads CASSLAAGGQDTYTF.

As for this clone: The observed sequence ends 3 residues before the CDR3 terminus, with the missing tail filled in from the germline J gene. The V and J genes are TRBV20-1 and TRBJ2-5, with 10 bases fitting TRBD1. CDR3 size: 16 residues. CDR1 is DFQATT and CDR2 is SNEGSKA in the germline V gene (reference sequence). Trimming took 0 bases from V and 3 from J; bases not matched to a gene: 7. This CDR3 reads CSARDSPGQGKETQYF. The covered CDR3 bases are TGCAGTGCTAGAGATAGTCCGGGACAGGGGAAAGAGACC.

A remark on this clone: Read sequence stops 3 residues before the CDR3 end, and the germline J gene provides the missing end. The chain uses TRBV28 and TRBJ2-7; D gene unclear. With 6 bases removed from V and 4 bases from J, the gap between germline ends came to 19 bases. The CDR3 is made up of 15 amino acids. Germline CDR1 reads MDHEN; CDR2 reads SYDVKM. The CDR3 DNA, read in part, is TGTGCCAGCAGCCACCTCGACCCTACGGGTTACGAG. As protein: CASSHLDPTGYE. From start to end, the CDR3 is CASSHLDPTGYEQYF. Full variable domain (outside the CDR3, taken from reference TRBV28 and TRBJ2-7): DVKVTQSSRYLVKRTGEKVFLECVQDMDHENMFWYRQDPGLGLRLIYFSYDVKMKEKGDIPEGYSVSREKKERFSLILESASTNQTSMYLCASSHLDPTGYEQYFGPGTRLTVT.

Points on this clone: Read sequence stops 3 residues before the CDR3 end, and the germline J gene provides the missing end. The V and J genes are TRBV7-3 and TRBJ2-3, with 7 bases matching TRBD1. Germline CDR1 and CDR2: SGHTA and FQGTGA. This CDR3 comprises 15 residues. Trimming removed 0 bases from V and 4 bases from J; junction bases left unmatched: 4. The part of the CDR3 DNA that was read is TGTGCCAGCAGCTTAACGGGGCAGGGGGCAGATACG. Translation gives CASSLTGQGADT. The CDR3 reads in full as CASSLTGQGADTQYF.

As concerns this clone: Read coverage stops 3 residues before the CDR3 terminus; the germline J gene supplies the remainder. The chain links TRBV10-1 to TRBJ2-7, with 9 bases identical to TRBD2. Germline V gene sequence: CDR1 WNHNN, CDR2 SYGVQD (reference sequence). This CDR3 is 14 amino acids long. After removal of 4 bases from V and 5 bases from J, the junction contained 6 bases not matched to a gene. CDR3 DNA (partial): TGCGCCAGCAGTGGGCGCGGGGGGGCTGACGAG. Its protein is CASSGRGGADE. The whole CDR3 is CASSGRGGADEQYF.

Judged by frequency, this clone is medium-sized. The read ends 3 residues before the CDR3 terminus; that terminus is restored from the germline J gene. The chain is built from TRBV5-1 and TRBJ2-4, with 8 bases that match TRBD1. V was pared by 3 bases and J by 7 bases, with 12 bases of the junction left unmatched. This CDR3 is built from 16 residues. Germline CDR1 SGHRS, CDR2 YFSETQ. CDR3 protein: CASSSADRALKNIQYF. Incomplete CDR3 DNA: TGCGCCAGCAGCTCGGCGGACAGGGCGCTAAAGAACATT.

In the case of this clone: The read terminates 3 residues ahead of where the CDR3 ends, so the germline J gene completes it. This rearrangement joins TRBV5-1 to TRBJ2-1; D is possibly TRBD2 (6 bases). The CDR3 sequence is 15 residues long. Germline lookup yields CDR1 SGHRS and CDR2 YFSETQ. Trimming cost V 5 bases and J 1 base, with 13 bases left between them. The sequenced part of the CDR3 DNA is TGCGCCAGCAGACCCACTGGGGGGTCCTACAATGAG. It yields the protein CASRPTGGSYNE. The complete CDR3 sequence is CASRPTGGSYNEQFF.

Worth noting for this clone: The CDR3 end lies 3 residues beyond the end of the read and is filled in from the germline J gene. The rearrangement links TRBV29-1 to TRBJ2-7, with D possibly matching TRBD1 (6 bases). The germline V gene encodes CDR1 SQVTM and CDR2 ANQGSEA. Trimming removed 7 bases at V and 6 bases at J, with 19 bases between. This CDR3 is 13 amino acids long. The sequenced CDR3 bases are TGCAGCGCCACTGGGACACCGTCACGCGAG. Protein: CSATGTPSRE. The whole CDR3 protein reads CSATGTPSREQYF.

Comment on this clone: With the read ending 3 residues before the CDR3 end, the germline J gene is used to fill in that end. V gene TRBV18 combines with J gene TRBJ2-4; 12 bases are a match to TRBD1. Per the germline V gene, CDR1 is KGHSH and CDR2 is LQKENI. The CDR3 spans 17 residues. The part of the CDR3 DNA that was read is TGTGCCAGCTCACACCGGGACAGGGGGCTCCTTAACTATGGT. It encodes CASSHRDRGLLNYG. From start to end, the CDR3 is CASSHRDRGLLNYGQYF.

To note about this clone: The read gets to within 3 residues of the CDR3 end, and the germline J gene fills in the rest. J is TRBJ2-1 and V is TRBV5-1; 7 bases are shared with TRBD1. V lost 0 bases to trimming and J lost 6 bases; unmatched junction nucleotides: 0. The CDR3 has 13 residues. Germline CDR1 is SGHRS and CDR2 is YFSETQ. Here the CDR3 reads CASSLDRGNEQFF. The sequenced part of the CDR3 DNA is TGCGCCAGCAGCTTGGACAGGGGCAATGAG.

With respect to this clone: The observed sequence ends 3 residues before the CDR3 terminus, with the missing tail filled in from the germline J gene. V usage is TRBV7-8 and J usage is TRBJ1-6, with D uncertain. The V gene lost 2 bases and the J gene lost 0 bases, with 5 bases spanning the gap. The CDR3 has 15 amino acids. The germline CDR1 and CDR2 sequences are SGHVS and FQNEAQ. The part of the CDR3 DNA that was read is TGTGCCAGCAGCTTAACAAGCTCCTATAATTCACCC. The encoded protein is CASSLTSSYNSP. The entire CDR3 protein is CASSLTSSYNSPLHF. Drawing the rest from reference TRBV7-8 and TRBJ1-6, the complete variable domain is GAGVSQSPRYKVAKRGQDVALRCDPISGHVSLFWYQQALGQGPEFLTYFQNEAQLDKSGLPSDRFFAERPEGSVSTLKIQRTQQEDSAVYLCASSLTSSYNSPLHFGNGTRLTVT.

A word on this clone: The CDR3 is cut off 3 residues early in the read; its end comes from the germline J gene. This sequence joins TRBV10-2 and TRBJ2-7, with TRBD1 matching 8 bases. CDR3 length: 15 residues. Trimming took 10 bases from V and 6 from J; bases not matched to a gene: 17. Germline V gene sequence: CDR1 WSHSY, CDR2 SAAADI. CDR3 DNA, as far as it was read: TGCGCCACCTTTAGGGAGACAGGGGTTCGTGGCGAG. Amino acids: CATFRETGVRGE. The full CDR3 reads CATFRETGVRGEQYF.

Remarks on this clone: Sequencing ends 3 residues short of the CDR3 end; the germline J gene provides the rest. This chain links TRBV2 with TRBJ1-5; 7 bases match TRBD1. V lost 6 bases and J lost 5; bases outside the gene matches: 4. The length of the CDR3 is 13 residues. Germline V gene data show CDR1 as SNHLY and CDR2 as FYNNEI. This chain's CDR3 is CASRPGGHQPQHF. Incomplete CDR3 DNA: TGTGCCAGCAGACCAGGGGGACATCAGCCC.

With respect to this clone: The read finishes 3 residues shy of the CDR3 end, and the germline J gene is used to complete it. The chain is built from TRBV10-3 and TRBJ1-2, with TRBD1 as a possible D gene (6 bases). The germline V gene encodes CDR1 ENHRY and CDR2 SYGVKD. This CDR3 is 14 amino acids long. V lost 7 bases and J lost 1, with 13 bases in between. The part of the CDR3 DNA that was read is TGTGCCATCACCCTAGGCAGGGGTAACTATGGC. Residues: CAITLGRGNYG. The CDR3 in its entirety is CAITLGRGNYGYTF.

Concerning this clone itself: The read halts 3 residues ahead of the CDR3 end, with the missing end drawn from the germline J gene. The rearrangement uses TRBV2 and TRBJ1-6; 10 bases are shared with TRBD1. CDR1 SNHLY and CDR2 FYNNEI come from the germline V gene. V dropped 2 bases and J dropped 4; count of bases not matched to a gene: 5. The CDR3 has 17 amino acids. Partial CDR3 DNA: TGTGCCAGCAGTGAAACACGGACAGGGGGGTATAATTCACCC. Its protein product is CASSETRTGGYNSP. The full CDR3 protein reads CASSETRTGGYNSPLHF.

Measured by frequency, this clone is medium-sized. The CDR3 goes on 3 residues after the read ends, and that part is filled in from the germline J gene. This chain joins TRBV19 and TRBJ1-3, with D possibly matching TRBD1 (5 bases). Germline CDR1 reads LNHDA; CDR2 reads SQIVND (reference sequence). The CDR3 loop spans 9 amino acids. The CDR3 sequence is CASGEGIYF. CDR3 DNA (partial): TGTGCCAGTGGGGAGGGG. Full variable domain (outside the CDR3, taken from reference TRBV19 and TRBJ1-3): DGGITQSPKYLFRKEGQNVTLSCEQNLNHDAMYWYRQDPGQGLRLIYYSQIVNDFQKGDIAEGYSVSREKKESFPLTVTSAQKNPTAFYLCASGEGIYFGEGSWLTVV.

Regarding this clone: Coverage ceases 3 residues before the CDR3 finishes, and the germline J gene fills in the end. This chain uses TRBV9 with TRBJ2-1, with a possible D match to TRBD2 (6 bases). V gave up 5 bases and J gave up 7 bases, with 19 bases separating them. The CDR3 consists of 15 residues. Germline assignment: CDR1 SGDLS and CDR2 YYNGEE. Incomplete CDR3 DNA: TGTGCCAGCAGTGAGGGACTTACTCCTGGGAATGAG. Translated, it gives CASSEGLTPGNE. The CDR3 in its entirety is CASSEGLTPGNEQFF.

As concerns this clone: The missing CDR3 end, 3 residues past where the read stops, is filled in from the germline J gene. The chain employs TRBV6-4 and TRBJ2-1; 10 bases are a match to TRBD2. The germline CDR1 and CDR2 sequences are MRHNA and SNTAGT. This CDR3 has 15 residues. J lost 6 bases, V lost 0 bases, and 2 bases had no gene match. The CDR3 reads CASSDSSGGGNEQFF. The sequenced CDR3 bases are TGTGCCAGCAGTGACTCGAGCGGGGGGGGCAATGAG.

On this clone itself: The read ends 3 residues early relative to the CDR3; the germline J gene fills the gap. The genes are TRBV7-6 and TRBJ1-2; the match to TRBD1 covers 9 bases. CDR3 length: 16 residues. Germline CDR1 and CDR2: SGHVS and FNYEAQ. J was trimmed by 4 bases and V by 1 base; bases with no gene match: 7. The CDR3 bases that were read are TGTGCCAGCAGCTTAGGAACAGGGGGCGTTTTCTATGGC. It yields the protein CASSLGTGGVFYG. The entire CDR3 reads CASSLGTGGVFYGYTF.

Notes on this clone: From the germline J gene comes the end of the CDR3, since the read stops 3 residues before it. The chain joins TRBV7-9 to TRBJ1-2; D is possibly TRBD1 (6 bases). Trimming removed 1 base from V and 3 bases from J, with 6 bases in between. CDR1 and CDR2 (germline): SEHNR, FQNEAQ (reference sequence). The CDR3 totals 13 residues. The sequenced CDR3 bases are TGTGCCAGCAGCTTAGGACAGGACTATGGC. Translation gives CASSLGQDYG. The whole CDR3 protein reads CASSLGQDYGYTF.

With regard to this clone: The sequence runs out 3 residues before the end of the CDR3; the remainder is reconstructed from the germline J gene. The chain couples TRBV20-1 to TRBJ2-5; perhaps TRBD1 as D (6 bases). The CDR3 spans 13 residues. V was cut by 6 bases and J by 3 bases, with 14 bases left in between. The germline CDR1 and CDR2 sequences are DFQATT and SNEGSKA (reference sequence). The sequenced CDR3 bases are TGCAGTGCAAAAGACAGGCCAAAAGAGACC. It translates to CSAKDRPKET. The complete CDR3 sequence is CSAKDRPKETQYF.

As concerns this clone: Sequencing ends 3 residues short of the CDR3 end; the germline J gene provides the rest. The chain joins TRBV7-3 to TRBJ1-2, with no clear D. Germline assignment: CDR1 SGHTA and CDR2 FQGTGA. Trimming removed 1 base from V and 2 bases from J, with 11 bases in between. The CDR3 contains 15 residues. The DNA read from the CDR3 is TGTGCCAGCAGCTTAATGGCGGGTGGGAACTATGGC. This sequence encodes CASSLMAGGNYG. The full CDR3 reads CASSLMAGGNYGYTF.

A word on this clone: Coverage ceases 3 residues before the CDR3 finishes, and the germline J gene fills in the end. The rearrangement links TRBV4-1 to TRBJ2-7, with TRBD2 as a possible D gene (6 bases). Germline loops: CDR1 MGHRA, CDR2 YSYEKL. The CDR3 runs to 16 residues. Trimming removed 0 bases at V and 0 bases at J, with 12 bases between. This CDR3 is CASSQDRTSPSYEQYF. CDR3 bases read: TGCGCCAGCAGCCAAGATCGCACTAGCCCCTCCTACGAG.

Comment on this clone: Read coverage stops 3 residues before the CDR3 terminus; the germline J gene supplies the remainder. This sequence joins TRBV2 and TRBJ2-3; 8 bases agree with TRBD1. In germline, CDR1 is SNHLY, CDR2 FYNNEI. This CDR3 is built from 14 residues. The part of the CDR3 DNA that was read is TGTGCCAGCACCCTAGACAGGGGAAATCAGCCG. It encodes CASTLDRGNQP. The complete CDR3 sequence is CASTLDRGNQPQYF. The full variable domain, in which reference TRBV2 and TRBJ2-3 provide the parts outside the CDR3, is EPEVTQTPSHQVTQMGQEVILRCVPISNHLYFYWYRQILGQKVEFLVSFYNNEISEKSEIFDDQFSVERPDGSNFTLKIRSTKLEDSAMYFCASTLDRGNQPQYFGPGTRLTVL.

With respect to this clone: Coverage ceases 3 residues before the CDR3 finishes, and the germline J gene fills in the end. The chain carries TRBV2 and TRBJ1-3, with D uncertain. CDR1 SNHLY and CDR2 FYNNEI come from the germline V gene. Between the trimmed V and J ends, which lost 3 bases and 0 bases, there was a span of 12 bases. This CDR3 spans 16 amino acids. The covered CDR3 bases are TGTGCCAGCAGTGAGTTCTTGCTAAGCTCTGGAAACACC. This sequence encodes CASSEFLLSSGNT. The complete CDR3 protein is CASSEFLLSSGNTIYF.

Worth noting for this clone: Coverage ceases 3 residues before the CDR3 finishes, and the germline J gene fills in the end. The chain joins TRBV6-2 or TRBV6-3 to TRBJ1-5; unclear D gene. The CDR3 is 13 residues long. V was pared by 4 bases and J by 5 bases, with 9 bases between. The germline gives CDR1 MNHEY, CDR2 SVGEGT. The CDR3 loop is CASSLERDQPQHF. Incomplete CDR3 DNA: TGTGCCAGCAGTTTAGAGAGAGATCAGCCC.

About this clone: With the read ending 3 residues before the CDR3 end, the germline J gene is used to fill in that end. The V call is TRBV11-2, the J call TRBJ2-2; 9 bases match TRBD2. Trimming at V came to 5 bases and at J to 4 bases, leaving 5 bases not matched to a gene. Germline CDR1 is SGHAT and CDR2 is FQNNGV. The CDR3 sequence is 15 residues long. The CDR3 loop is CASSISGRGTGELFF. Incomplete CDR3 DNA: TGTGCCAGCAGCATTAGCGGGAGAGGCACCGGGGAG.

With regard to this clone: The read falls 3 residues short of the CDR3 end, and the missing part is taken from the germline J gene. The chain carries TRBV20-1 and TRBJ1-5; D not certain. CDR1 is DFQATT, CDR2 SNEGSKA, per germline (reference sequence). Trimming stripped 3 bases from V and 3 bases from J, with 6 bases between. This CDR3 has 12 residues. The part of the CDR3 DNA that was read is TGCAGTGCTAGGTGGGCCAATCAGCCC. Its protein product is CSARWANQP. The CDR3 in full is CSARWANQPQHF.

On this clone: The read ends 3 residues early relative to the CDR3; the germline J gene fills the gap. This chain uses TRBV19 with TRBJ2-1; 11 positions match TRBD2. The germline V gene encodes CDR1 LNHDA and CDR2 SQIVND (reference sequence). This CDR3 spans 16 amino acids. V dropped 0 bases and J dropped 6; count of bases not matched to a gene: 4. The part of the CDR3 DNA that was read is TGTGCCAGTAGTATAGATCTAGCGGGAGGTTTCAATGAG. Residues: CASSIDLAGGFNE. The CDR3 reads in full as CASSIDLAGGFNEQFF.